This T cell receptor beta chain originates from a study of graft-versus-host responses after intestinal transplantation. Study as a whole: All recipients were given anti-thymocyte globulin induction, and tacrolimus and steroids were then administered for three to four years. Findings and caveats of the study: High graft-versus-host to host-versus-graft T cell clonal ratios marked allografts of patients with graft-donor macrochimerism. GvH clones surfaced in recipient marrow, some emerging earlier in ileum or blood. Early declines in HvG clones that occurred post-transplant were associated with peak circulating GvH clone levels.

To note about this clone: Its cognate antigen is unknown.

Produced via immunoSEQ multiplex PCR; TCRdb's table is partial and in-frame only. The sample includes 95,000 to 150,000 clones, 90% to 95% seen only once; the top ten take more than 0.1%. Germline values: CDR1 SGHKS, CDR2 YYEKEE (reference sequence). V shed 0 bases and J shed 6 bases, with 21 bases lying between them. The CDR3 covers 17 residues. The gene calls are TRBV5-5 and TRBJ1-2; D not resolved. The sample was unstimulated CD4+ T cells sorted from spleen or lymph node cells, taken before intestinal transplant. The sequence derives from a human donor who received an intestinal transplant. CDR3 nucleotide sequence: TGTGCCAGCAGCTTGGTGCTATTGGCGGTCGGTGCGGATGGCTACACCTTC. Translation gives CASSLVLLAVGADGYTF.